Below are 25 T cell receptor beta chains sequenced from a single sample in a study of blood T cell repertoires in COVID-19. Clones were read by immunoSEQ multiplex PCR, and TCRdb kept only the in-frame ones, dropping some. Of roughly 160,000 clones in the sample, 86% were seen once. The specimen was peripheral blood. These receptors were obtained from a man between 18 and 35 years old with acute or convalescent COVID-19.

This chain connects TRBV19 to TRBJ1-1; 7 nucleotides line up with TRBD1. CDR3 length equals 13 residues. CDR1 and CDR2 (germline): LNHDA, SQIVND (reference sequence). Trimming cost V 5 bases and J 4 bases; bases outside gene matches: 4. In DNA, the CDR3 is TGTGCCAGTAGTTTAGCAGGGGGCACTGAAGCTTTCTTT. Translated, it gives CASSLAGGTEAFF.

The V call is TRBV11-2, the J call TRBJ2-7, with a weak D call TRBD1 (5 bases). The V and J ends lost 1 base and 4 bases respectively, with 11 bases between them. From germline, CDR1 is SGHAT and CDR2 FQNNGV. The CDR3 is made up of 14 amino acids. The CDR3 nucleotides are TGTGCCAGCAGCTTAGTTCAGGGTATTTACGAGCAGTACTTC. Protein product: CASSLVQGIYEQYF.

This clone has just a few counts. Other DNA variants within this sample encode the same CDR3. This chain connects TRBV5-1 to TRBJ1-1; the D is unclear. Germline V gene sequence: CDR1 SGHRS, CDR2 YFSETQ. This CDR3 has 15 residues. V dropped 0 bases and J dropped 2 bases, with 11 bases sitting between them. CDR3 amino acids: CASSLEAGYNTEAFF. The CDR3 region has the DNA TGCGCCAGCAGCTTGGAAGCAGGTTATAACACTGAAGCTTTCTTT.

This clone was counted once. This chain uses TRBV9 with TRBJ2-1, with TRBD2 matching over 11 bases. Germline assignment: CDR1 SGDLS and CDR2 YYNGEE. V lost 7 bases and J lost 2; bases outside the gene matches: 5. CDR3 length: 15 amino acids. The CDR3 DNA sequence: TGTGCCAGCCGGCCTAGCGGGGGGACCTACAATGAGCAGTTCTTC. Translated, it gives CASRPSGGTYNEQFF.

The chain links TRBV29-1 to TRBJ2-7; D is possibly TRBD1 (6 bases). V was shortened by 5 bases and J by 2 bases, with 13 bases between the two germline ends. The CDR3 loop spans 13 amino acids. Germline CDR1 SQVTM, CDR2 ANQGSEA. In nucleotides, the CDR3 is TGCAGCGTTCTTGGACAGCTTACCTACGAGCAGTACTTC. This translates into CSVLGQLTYEQYF.

The chain uses TRBV7-6 and TRBJ1-1, with 8 bases matching TRBD1. CDR3 length: 16 residues. V lost 5 bases to trimming and J lost 4 bases; unmatched junction nucleotides: 12. Germline V gene data show CDR1 as SGHVS and CDR2 as FNYEAQ. The CDR3 reads CASSTYRGKVGTEAFF. The CDR3 bases are TGTGCCAGCAGCACCTACAGGGGGAAGGTAGGCACTGAAGCTTTCTTT.

This chain joins TRBV6-5 and TRBJ2-1; no clear D gene. This CDR3 has 13 amino acids. Germline-derived CDR1 and CDR2 are MNHEY and SVGAGI. Trimming took 2 bases from V and 12 from J, leaving 14 bases between them. The CDR3, as DNA: TGTGCCAGCAGTTACAATCCCCTATCTGGGCAGTTCTTC. This encodes CASSYNPLSGQFF.

V usage is TRBV6-2 or TRBV6-3 and J usage is TRBJ1-2, with TRBD1 matching over 9 bases. CDR1 and CDR2 (germline): MNHEY, SVGEGT. V shed 5 bases and J 5 bases; nucleotides not matched to a gene: 9. The CDR3 loop spans 15 amino acids. The CDR3 is CASSPRTGEGYGYTF. The CDR3 DNA reads TGTGCCAGCAGTCCACGGACAGGGGAAGGATATGGCTACACCTTC.

The chain carries TRBV28 and TRBJ2-3, with 8 bases aligning to TRBD2. This CDR3 contains 11 residues. The germline gives CDR1 MDHEN, CDR2 SYDVKM. Trimming took 4 bases from V and 11 from J; bases not matched to a gene: 2. CDR3 residues: CASSSRGGQYF. The DNA for the CDR3 is TGTGCCAGCAGTTCTCGGGGGGGGCAGTATTTT.

As regards this clone: The same CDR3 is also encoded by other DNA sequences in this sample. The J gene is TRBJ1-1, the V gene TRBV30, with a tentative D call TRBD1 (5 bases). The CDR3 is 13 amino acids. CDR1 GTSNPN and CDR2 SVGIG come from the germline V gene (reference sequence). V was pared by 0 bases and J by 1 base, with 6 bases between. The CDR3 coding sequence is TGTGCCTGGAGTGTAAGGGGGAACACTGAAGCTTTCTTT. Protein sequence: CAWSVRGNTEAFF.

This clone was counted only a few times. V and J are TRBV28 and TRBJ1-5; 7 bases match TRBD1. V was clipped by 5 bases and J by 1 base; unmatched bases: 5. From germline, CDR1 is MDHEN and CDR2 SYDVKM. The CDR3 has 15 residues. The CDR3 loop reads CASSPGGLSNQPQHF. The CDR3, as DNA: TGTGCCAGCAGTCCAGGGGGATTGAGCAATCAGCCCCAGCATTTT.

The gene calls are TRBV5-6 and TRBJ1-1; unclear D gene. The CDR3 is made up of 12 amino acids. Trimming removed 0 bases from V and 4 bases from J, with 4 bases in between. CDR1 is SGHDT, CDR2 YYEEEE, per germline. The CDR3 nucleotides read TGTGCCAGCAGCTTGGTCGGCACTGAAGCTTTCTTT. Its protein product is CASSLVGTEAFF.

The chain carries TRBV27 and TRBJ2-3, with TRBD2 as a possible D gene (6 bases). Germline lookup yields CDR1 MNHEY and CDR2 SMNVEV (reference sequence). The CDR3 has 15 residues. V was clipped by 3 bases and J by 0 bases, with 10 bases between them. DNA for the CDR3: TGTGCCAGCAGTTTTGCGGGAACTAGCACAGATACGCAGTATTTT. Translated: CASSFAGTSTDTQYF.

Here the CDR3 reads CASSLLKRGDPRETQYF. DNA for the CDR3: TGTGCCAGCAGCTTACTTAAGCGGGGGGACCCCAGAGAGACCCAGTACTTC. The chain links TRBV7-8 to TRBJ2-5, with 9 bases lining up with TRBD2. With 2 bases clipped from V and 4 bases from J, the junction kept 11 bases outside the gene matches. Germline loops: CDR1 SGHVS, CDR2 FQNEAQ. The CDR3 sequence is 17 residues long.

This chain connects TRBV5-6 to TRBJ1-1; 11 nucleotides line up with TRBD1. J was trimmed by 11 bases and V by 4 bases; bases with no gene match: 13. CDR1 and CDR2 (germline): SGHDT, YYEEEE. The CDR3 runs to 15 residues. CDR3 amino acids: CASSPGQGVLWGAFF. CDR3 coding DNA: TGTGCCAGCAGCCCGGGACAGGGGGTCTTATGGGGCGCTTTCTTT.

The chain links TRBV14 to TRBJ2-7, with D possibly matching TRBD2 (6 bases). V shed 0 bases and J shed 6 bases, with 12 bases lying between them. Germline V gene data show CDR1 as SGHDN and CDR2 as FVKESK. The CDR3 consists of 14 residues. CDR3 sequence reads: CASSQELRGSEQYF. The CDR3 bases are TGTGCCAGCAGCCAAGAATTACGGGGGTCCGAGCAGTACTTC.

This chain connects TRBV7-3 to TRBJ2-1, with 10 bases lining up with TRBD1. Germline V gene sequence: CDR1 SGHTA, CDR2 FQGTGA. This CDR3 comprises 14 residues. Trimming took 5 bases from V and 7 from J; bases not matched to a gene: 5. This CDR3 reads CASSDRGLGNEQFF. The DNA of the CDR3 is TGTGCCAGCAGCGACAGGGGGCTAGGGAATGAGCAGTTCTTC.

J is TRBJ1-6 and V is TRBV5-1; D is unclear. Trimming left V 1 base short and J 8 bases short, with 13 bases between. Germline V CDR1 and CDR2: SGHRS, YFSETQ. The CDR3 has 15 amino acids. The CDR3 DNA reads TGCGCCAGCAGCTTGACCCGTGAAGCTTATTCACCCCTCCACTTT. It yields the protein CASSLTREAYSPLHF.

This chain links TRBV9 with TRBJ1-1, with D perhaps TRBD1 (5 bases). V lost 4 bases, J lost 2 bases, and 21 bases lay in between. The CDR3 is made up of 17 amino acids. Germline loops: CDR1 SGDLS, CDR2 YYNGEE. CDR3 in amino acids: CASSPPGGGKGNTEAFF. As DNA, the CDR3 is TGTGCCAGCAGCCCACCTGGGGGGGGGAAGGGTAACACTGAAGCTTTCTTT. The full variable domain, in which reference TRBV9 and TRBJ1-1 provide the parts outside the CDR3, is DSGVTQTPKHLITATGQRVTLRCSPRSGDLSVYWYQQSLDQGLQFLIQYYNGEERAKGNILERFSAQQFPDLHSELNLSSLELGDSALYFCASSPPGGGKGNTEAFFGQGTRLTVV.

This clone was seen more than once but under ten times. The gene calls are TRBV7-8 and TRBJ1-2, with a weak D call TRBD1 (5 bases). V was cut by 2 bases and J by 4 bases, with 11 bases left in between. The germline CDR1 and CDR2 sequences are SGHVS and FQNEAQ. The CDR3 is 14 residues long. The CDR3, as DNA: TGTGCCAGCAGCTTACAGGGATTCGGCTATGGCTACACCTTC. This sequence encodes CASSLQGFGYGYTF.

The chain combines TRBV7-8 with TRBJ2-7; D is perhaps TRBD1 (7 bases). With 0 bases removed from V and 6 bases from J, the gap between germline ends came to 18 bases. The germline V gene encodes CDR1 SGHVS and CDR2 FQNEAQ. The CDR3 is made up of 16 amino acids. The CDR3 sequence: CASSLARPSQGGEQYF. The CDR3 DNA reads as TGTGCCAGCAGCTTAGCGAGGCCGTCCCAGGGGGGCGAGCAGTACTTC.

In its sample, this clone was seen once. The genes are TRBV27 and TRBJ2-7, with D perhaps matching TRBD2 (6 bases). CDR3 length equals 15 residues. Trimming left V 1 base short and J 4 bases short, with 14 bases between. From germline, CDR1 is MNHEY and CDR2 SMNVEV (reference sequence). The CDR3 reads CASSLYAGTPYEQYV. The CDR3 DNA reads TGTGCCAGCAGTTTATACGCCGGGACTCCTTACGAGCAGTACGTC.

The chain combines TRBV5-1 with TRBJ2-1, with D unclear. The CDR3 runs to 13 residues. The germline V gene encodes CDR1 SGHRS and CDR2 YFSETQ. V was clipped by 0 bases and J by 6 bases, with 7 bases between them. The CDR3 region has the DNA TGCGCCAGCAGCTTGGACAGAATCAATGAGCAGTTCTTC. Translation: CASSLDRINEQFF.

This rearrangement joins TRBV5-4 to TRBJ2-3; TRBD2 is a possible D gene (6 bases). CDR1 is SGHNT, CDR2 YYREEE, per germline (reference sequence). CDR3 length: 15 residues. Trimming pared 5 bases from V and 1 base from J, leaving 14 bases between. CDR3 nucleotides: TGTGCCAGCAGTCCTATAGCGGTTCGCACAGATACGCAGTATTTT. Residues: CASSPIAVRTDTQYF. The variable domain in full, completed from reference TRBV5-4 and TRBJ2-3, reads ETGVTQSPTHLIKTRGQQVTLRCSSQSGHNTVSWYQQALGQGPQFIFQYYREEENGRGNFPPRFSGLQFPNYSSELNVNALELDDSALYLCASSPIAVRTDTQYFGPGTRLTVL.

In its sample, this clone was seen once. This chain links TRBV5-1 with TRBJ1-3; D unresolved. V was cut by 4 bases and J by 0 bases, with 11 bases left in between. Germline V gene sequence: CDR1 SGHRS, CDR2 YFSETQ. This CDR3 comprises 15 residues. CDR3 nucleotide sequence: TGCGCCAGCAGCACTAGACCCACCTCTGGAAACACCATATATTTT. Translation gives CASSTRPTSGNTIYF.